The 5 T cell receptor beta chains below all came from one sample that was sequenced in a study of blood T cell repertoires in COVID-19. Sequenced by immunoSEQ multiplex PCR; TCRdb stores in-frame clones only, minus some. The sample shows about 260,000 clones, about nine tenths of them seen only once. Sequencing input: peripheral blood. Receptor source: a woman younger than 45 with COVID-19, enrolled during active disease.

The chain joins TRBV6-2 or TRBV6-3 to TRBJ2-7; 7 nucleotides match TRBD1. J gave up 3 bases and V 4 bases, and 6 bases lay outside the gene matches. Germline CDR1 and CDR2: MNHEY and SVGEGT. CDR3 size: 14 residues. The CDR3 sequence is CASSSRTGLYEQYF. The CDR3 nucleotides are TGTGCCAGCAGTTCTCGGACAGGCCTCTACGAGCAGTACTTC.

The chain combines TRBV4-2 with TRBJ1-2; 10 positions match TRBD1. Germline V gene data show CDR1 as LGHNA and CDR2 as YNFKEQ. J gave up 8 bases and V 0 bases, and 9 bases lay outside the gene matches. The CDR3 contains 16 residues. This CDR3 reads CASSQDLGTGEDGYTF. CDR3 sequence (DNA): TGTGCCAGCAGCCAAGATTTAGGGACAGGGGAGGACGGCTACACCTTC.

The CDR3 reads CASSPTSGGNTGELFF. CDR3 DNA: TGTGCCAGCAGCCCGACTAGCGGGGGTAACACCGGGGAGCTGTTTTTT. This rearrangement joins TRBV7-8 to TRBJ2-2; 12 nucleotides agree with TRBD2. This CDR3 has 16 amino acids. The germline V gene has CDR1 SGHVS and CDR2 FQNEAQ. Losses at the gene ends were 5 bases for V and 2 bases for J; bases not matched to a gene: 3.

The rearrangement uses TRBV24-1 and TRBJ2-1; TRBD2 matches at 14 bases. This CDR3 has 17 residues. The ends lost 0 bases at V and 10 bases at J; junction bases unmatched: 7. From germline, CDR1 is KGHDR and CDR2 SFDVKD. Here the CDR3 reads CATSDLGTSGRGWEQFF. The CDR3 DNA is TGTGCCACCAGTGATTTGGGGACTAGCGGGAGAGGATGGGAGCAGTTCTTC.

This chain joins TRBV28 and TRBJ2-1; TRBD2 agrees at 14 bases. V lost 6 bases to trimming and J lost 9 bases; unmatched junction nucleotides: 10. There are 16 residues in the CDR3. Looked up from germline, CDR1 is MDHEN and CDR2 is SYDVKM. CDR3 sequence: CASRPMGLAGVGEQFF. The CDR3 region has the DNA TGTGCCAGCAGACCCATGGGACTAGCGGGAGTTGGTGAGCAGTTCTTC.